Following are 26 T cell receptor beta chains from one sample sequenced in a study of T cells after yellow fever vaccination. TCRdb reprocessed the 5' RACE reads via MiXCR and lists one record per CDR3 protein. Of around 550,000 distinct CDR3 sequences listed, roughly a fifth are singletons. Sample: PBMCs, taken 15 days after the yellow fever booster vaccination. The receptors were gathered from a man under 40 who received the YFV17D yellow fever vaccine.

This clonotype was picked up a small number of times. CDR3 sequence reads: CASSLSAGHEQYF. CDR3 nucleotides: TGTGCCAGCAGCTTAAGTGCAGGGCACGAGCAGTACTTC. V gene TRBV7-9 combines with J gene TRBJ2-7; D possibly corresponds to TRBD1 (5 bases). There are 13 residues in the CDR3. Germline CDR1 is SEHNR and CDR2 is FQNEAQ (reference sequence). V dropped 2 bases and J dropped 5 bases, with 10 bases sitting between them.

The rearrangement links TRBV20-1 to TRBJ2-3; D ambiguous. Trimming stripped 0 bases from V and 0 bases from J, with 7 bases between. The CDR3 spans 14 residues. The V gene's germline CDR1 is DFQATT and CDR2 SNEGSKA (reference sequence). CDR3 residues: CSARDHLSTDTQYF. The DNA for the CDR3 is TGCAGTGCTAGAGATCACCTTAGCACAGATACGCAGTATTTT.

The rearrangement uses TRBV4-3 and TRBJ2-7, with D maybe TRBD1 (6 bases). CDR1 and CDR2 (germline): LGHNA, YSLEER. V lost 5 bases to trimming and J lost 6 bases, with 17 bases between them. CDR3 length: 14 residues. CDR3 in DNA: TGCGCCAGCAGCGACGGCAGGGGCGCCTTCGAGCAGTACTTC. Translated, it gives CASSDGRGAFEQYF.

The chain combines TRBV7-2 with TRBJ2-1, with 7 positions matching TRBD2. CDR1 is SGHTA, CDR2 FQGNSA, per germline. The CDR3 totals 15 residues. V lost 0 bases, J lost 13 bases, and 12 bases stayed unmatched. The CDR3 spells CASSLAPTSASGQFF. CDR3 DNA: TGTGCCAGCAGCTTAGCGCCTACTAGCGCGAGCGGACAGTTCTTC. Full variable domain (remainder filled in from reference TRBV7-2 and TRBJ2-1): GAGVSQSPSNKVTEKGKDVELRCDPISGHTALYWYRQSLGQGLEFLIYFQGNSAPDKSGLPSDRFSAERTGGSVSTLTIQRTQQEDSAVYLCASSLAPTSASGQFFGPGTRLTVL.

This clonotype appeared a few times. CDR3 DNA: TGCGCCAGCAGCTTGGCCCAGGACCGTTTAGAGACCCAGTACTTC. Translated, it gives CASSLAQDRLETQYF. The rearrangement links TRBV5-1 to TRBJ2-5; D is undetermined. This CDR3 comprises 15 residues. Per germline, CDR1 SGHRS and CDR2 YFSETQ. The V end was cut by 0 bases, the J end by 4 bases, with 13 bases between. Using reference TRBV5-1 and TRBJ2-5 for the parts outside the CDR3, the full variable domain is KAGVTQTPRYLIKTRGQQVTLSCSPISGHRSVSWYQQTPGQGLQFLFEYFSETQRNKGNFPGRFSGRQFSNSRSEMNVSTLELGDSALYLCASSLAQDRLETQYFGPGTRLLVL.

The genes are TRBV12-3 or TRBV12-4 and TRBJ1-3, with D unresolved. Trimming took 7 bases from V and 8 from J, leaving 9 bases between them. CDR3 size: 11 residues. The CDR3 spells CASNSEDTIYF. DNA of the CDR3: TGTGCCAGCAACTCTGAAGACACCATATATTTT.

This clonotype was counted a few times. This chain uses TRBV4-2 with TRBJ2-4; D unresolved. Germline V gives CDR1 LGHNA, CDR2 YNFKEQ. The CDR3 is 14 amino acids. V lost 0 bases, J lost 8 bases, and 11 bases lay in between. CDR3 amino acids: CASSQDLVGYIQYF. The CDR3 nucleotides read TGTGCCAGCAGCCAAGATCTAGTGGGGTACATTCAGTACTTC.

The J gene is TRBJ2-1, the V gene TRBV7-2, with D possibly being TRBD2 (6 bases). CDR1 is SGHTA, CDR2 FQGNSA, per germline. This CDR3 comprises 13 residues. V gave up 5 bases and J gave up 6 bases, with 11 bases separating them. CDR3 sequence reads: CASSRGITNEQFF. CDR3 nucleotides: TGTGCCAGCAGCCGGGGGATCACCAATGAGCAGTTCTTC.

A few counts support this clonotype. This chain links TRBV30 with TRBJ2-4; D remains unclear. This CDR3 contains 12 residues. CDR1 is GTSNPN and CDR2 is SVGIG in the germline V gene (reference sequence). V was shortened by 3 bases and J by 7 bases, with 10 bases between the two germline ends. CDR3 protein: CAWSASRNIQYF. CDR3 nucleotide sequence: TGTGCCTGGAGCGCCTCCAGGAACATTCAGTACTTC. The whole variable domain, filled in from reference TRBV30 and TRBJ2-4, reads SQTIHQWPATLVQPVGSPLSLECTVEGTSNPNLYWYRQAAGRGLQLLFYSVGIGQISSEVPQNLSASRPQDRQFILSSKKLLLSDSGFYLCAWSASRNIQYFGAGTRLSVL.

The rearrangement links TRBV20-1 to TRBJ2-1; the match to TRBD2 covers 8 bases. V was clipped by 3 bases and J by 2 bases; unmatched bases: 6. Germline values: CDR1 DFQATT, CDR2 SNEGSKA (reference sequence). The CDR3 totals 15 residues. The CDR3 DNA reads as TGCAGTGCTAGGCCGGGAGGGGCCCCCTACAATGAGCAGTTCTTC. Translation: CSARPGGAPYNEQFF.

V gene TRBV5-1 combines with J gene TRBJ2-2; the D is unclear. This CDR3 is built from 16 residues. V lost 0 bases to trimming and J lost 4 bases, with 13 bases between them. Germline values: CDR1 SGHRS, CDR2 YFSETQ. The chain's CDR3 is CASSLGGQDLTGELFF. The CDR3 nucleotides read TGCGCCAGCAGCTTGGGCGGCCAAGATCTCACCGGGGAGCTGTTTTTT.

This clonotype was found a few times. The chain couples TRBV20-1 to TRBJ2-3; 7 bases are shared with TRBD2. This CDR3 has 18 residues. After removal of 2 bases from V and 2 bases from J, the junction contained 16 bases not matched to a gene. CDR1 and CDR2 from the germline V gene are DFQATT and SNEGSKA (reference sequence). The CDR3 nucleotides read TGCAGTGCTAGAATCGGACCCCGGGACTACGGGGACACAGATACGCAGTATTTT. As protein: CSARIGPRDYGDTDTQYF.

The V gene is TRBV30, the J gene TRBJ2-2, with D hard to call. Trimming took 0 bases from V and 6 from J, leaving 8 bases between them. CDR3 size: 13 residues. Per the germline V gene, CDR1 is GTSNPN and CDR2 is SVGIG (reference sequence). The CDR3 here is CAWSVNVAGELFF. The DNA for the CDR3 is TGTGCCTGGAGTGTAAACGTAGCCGGGGAGCTGTTTTTT.

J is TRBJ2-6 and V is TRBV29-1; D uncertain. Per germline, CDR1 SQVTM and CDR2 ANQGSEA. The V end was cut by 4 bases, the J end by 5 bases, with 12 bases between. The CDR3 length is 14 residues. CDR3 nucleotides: TGCAGCGTTGCAACCCAGTATAGGGCCAACGTCCTGACTTTC. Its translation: CSVATQYRANVLTF.

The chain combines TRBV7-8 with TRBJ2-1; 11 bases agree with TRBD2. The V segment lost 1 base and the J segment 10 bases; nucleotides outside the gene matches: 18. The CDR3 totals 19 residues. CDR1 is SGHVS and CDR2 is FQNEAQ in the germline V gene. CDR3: CASSLGVVLVLAGVNEQFF. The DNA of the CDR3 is TGTGCCAGCAGCTTAGGAGTAGTCTTGGTACTAGCGGGAGTTAACGAGCAGTTCTTC. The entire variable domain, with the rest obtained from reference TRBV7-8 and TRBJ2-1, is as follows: GAGVSQSPRYKVAKRGQDVALRCDPISGHVSLFWYQQALGQGPEFLTYFQNEAQLDKSGLPSDRFFAERPEGSVSTLKIQRTQQEDSAVYLCASSLGVVLVLAGVNEQFFGPGTRLTVL.

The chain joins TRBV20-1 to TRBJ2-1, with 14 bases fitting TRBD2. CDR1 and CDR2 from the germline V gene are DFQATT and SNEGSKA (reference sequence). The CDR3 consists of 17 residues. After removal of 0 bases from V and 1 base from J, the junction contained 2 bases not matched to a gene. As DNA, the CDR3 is TGCAGTGCTAGAGATGGGACTAGCGGGAGTTCCTACAATGAGCAGTTCTTC. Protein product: CSARDGTSGSSYNEQFF.

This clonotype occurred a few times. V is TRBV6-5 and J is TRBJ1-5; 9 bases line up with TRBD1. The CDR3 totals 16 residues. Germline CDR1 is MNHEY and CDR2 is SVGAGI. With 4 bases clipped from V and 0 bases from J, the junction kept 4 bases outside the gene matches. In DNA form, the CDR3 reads TGTGCCAGCAGTTCTAGGGGACAGGGTAGCAATCAGCCCCAGCATTTT. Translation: CASSSRGQGSNQPQHF.

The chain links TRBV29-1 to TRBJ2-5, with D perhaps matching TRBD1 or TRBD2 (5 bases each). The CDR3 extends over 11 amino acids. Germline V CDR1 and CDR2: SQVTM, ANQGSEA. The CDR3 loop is CGVGVGETQYF. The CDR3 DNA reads TGCGGGGTGGGGGTTGGGGAGACCCAGTACTTC.

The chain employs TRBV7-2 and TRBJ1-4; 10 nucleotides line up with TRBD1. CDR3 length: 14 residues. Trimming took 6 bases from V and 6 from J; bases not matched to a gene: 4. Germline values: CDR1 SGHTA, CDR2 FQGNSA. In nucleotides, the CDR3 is TGTGCCAGCAGACTCGGGACAGGGGATGAAAAACTGTTTTTT. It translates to CASRLGTGDEKLFF.

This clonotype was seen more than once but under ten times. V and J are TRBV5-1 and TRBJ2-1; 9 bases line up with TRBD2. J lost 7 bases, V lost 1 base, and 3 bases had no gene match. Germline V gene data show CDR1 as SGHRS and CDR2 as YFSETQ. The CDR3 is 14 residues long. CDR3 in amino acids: CASSLRGRGNEQFF. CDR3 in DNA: TGCGCCAGCAGCTTGCGCGGGAGGGGGAATGAGCAGTTCTTC.

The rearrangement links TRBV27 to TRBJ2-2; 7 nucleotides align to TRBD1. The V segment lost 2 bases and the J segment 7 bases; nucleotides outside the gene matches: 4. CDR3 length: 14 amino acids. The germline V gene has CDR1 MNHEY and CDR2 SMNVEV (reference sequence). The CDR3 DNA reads TGTGCCAGCAGTTTAACGGGACAGTTCGGGGAGCTGTTTTTT. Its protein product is CASSLTGQFGELFF.

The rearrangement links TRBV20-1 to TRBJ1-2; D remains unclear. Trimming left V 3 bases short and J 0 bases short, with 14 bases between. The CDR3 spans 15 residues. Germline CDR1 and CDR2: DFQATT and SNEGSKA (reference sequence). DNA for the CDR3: TGCAGTGCTAGTAAGGGCCTTCAGTCTAACTATGGCTACACCTTC. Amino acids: CSASKGLQSNYGYTF.

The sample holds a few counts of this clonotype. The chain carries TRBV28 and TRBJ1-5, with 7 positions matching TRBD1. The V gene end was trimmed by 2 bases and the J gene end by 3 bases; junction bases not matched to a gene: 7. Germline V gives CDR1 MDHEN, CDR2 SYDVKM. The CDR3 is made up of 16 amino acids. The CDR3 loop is CASSLLVGGLNQPQHF. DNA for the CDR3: TGTGCCAGCAGTTTACTCGTAGGGGGCCTCAATCAGCCCCAGCATTTT.

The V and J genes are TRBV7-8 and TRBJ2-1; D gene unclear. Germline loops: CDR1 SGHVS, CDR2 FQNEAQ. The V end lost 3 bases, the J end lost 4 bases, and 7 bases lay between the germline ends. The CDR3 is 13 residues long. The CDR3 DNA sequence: TGTGCCAGCAGCTTCGATTTGTACAATGAGCAGTTCTTC. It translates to CASSFDLYNEQFF.

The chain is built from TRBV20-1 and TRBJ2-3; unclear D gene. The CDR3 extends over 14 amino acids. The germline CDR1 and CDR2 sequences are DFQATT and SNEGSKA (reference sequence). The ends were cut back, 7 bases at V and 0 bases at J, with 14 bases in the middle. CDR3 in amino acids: CSGRTRFSTDTQYF. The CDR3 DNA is TGCAGTGGTAGGACCAGGTTCAGCACAGATACGCAGTATTTT.

The CDR3 loop is CASSSNGGIGEKLFF. The CDR3 region has the DNA TGCGCCAGCAGCTCAAATGGGGGAATTGGAGAAAAACTGTTTTTT. The chain carries TRBV5-1 and TRBJ1-4, with a weak D call TRBD1 (5 bases). V was trimmed by 3 bases and J by 8 bases, leaving 17 bases between them. The germline gives CDR1 SGHRS, CDR2 YFSETQ. CDR3 length equals 15 residues.